The present TCR beta chain was sequenced within a study of blood T cell repertoires in COVID-19. About the study: From the United States, Italy and Spain came samples of acute and convalescent COVID-19. PBMCs, B-cell-depleted T cells, or T cells were the source of the cDNA or gDNA that made up the material.

In the original analysis: Estimated nucleated cell counts came from reference gene primer amplification. Data came from immunoSEQ multiplex PCR; TCRdb stores just in-frame clones and leaves some out. The V and J calls and the clone size are those of that table, but D and trimming were determined from the DNA. The table shows roughly 260,000 clones, with about 87% occurring only once. CDR3 size: 15 residues. Germline V gene lookup returns CDR1 MNHEY and CDR2 SVGAGI. V was shortened by 4 bases and J by 5 bases, with 18 bases between the two germline ends. This chain joins TRBV6-5 and TRBJ2-7; tentatively, D is TRBD1 (6 bases). The specimen sequenced was peripheral blood. The sequence was obtained from a man between 60 and 75 years old who had recovered from COVID-19. CDR3 DNA sequence: TGTGCCAGCAGTTCGCAGGGGATTTCTCACCACGAGCAGTACTTC. Amino acid sequence: CASSSQGISHHEQYF.